A single sample gave rise to the 30 T cell receptor beta chains below, sequenced in a study of early stage breast cancer tumors. Repertoires were generated with immunoSEQ multiplex PCR, while TCRdb's copy carries only in-frame clones and drops some. The data hold tens of thousands of clones, with roughly four fifths observed a single time. The sequenced sample consisted of blood. These receptors were collected from a person in their forties with breast cancer.

This CDR3 is CASSPGTSGQNTGELFF. For the CDR3, the DNA is TGTGCCAGCTCACCAGGGACTAGCGGCCAGAACACCGGGGAGCTGTTTTTT. The chain links TRBV18 to TRBJ2-2; 11 bases are shared with TRBD2. Germline V gene sequence: CDR1 KGHSH, CDR2 LQKENI. With V trimmed by 2 bases and J by 1 base, 3 bases remained unmatched. The CDR3 covers 17 residues.

The V gene is TRBV7-9, the J gene TRBJ2-3; 9 bases align to TRBD1. Germline V gene sequence: CDR1 SEHNR, CDR2 FQNEAQ (reference sequence). The CDR3 spans 16 residues. J was trimmed by 0 bases and V by 4 bases; bases with no gene match: 5. DNA for the CDR3: TGTGCCAGCAGCTACAGGACAGGGGCTAGCACAGATACGCAGTATTTT. This gives the protein CASSYRTGASTDTQYF.

The gene calls are TRBV13 and TRBJ2-3; D possibly matches TRBD1 or TRBD2 (5 bases each). Per the germline V gene, CDR1 is PRHDT and CDR2 is FYEKMQ (reference sequence). CDR3 length: 17 residues. V lost 4 bases and J lost 1, with 18 bases in between. CDR3 nucleotide sequence: TGTGCCAGCAGCTCAGCCCCCCGAGGGGCGGGCACAGATACGCAGTATTTT. It yields the protein CASSSAPRGAGTDTQYF.

V is TRBV21-1 and J is TRBJ2-7; no check of the table's D call, TRBD1, against the DNA was made. TRBV21-1 is deemed a pseudogene. The CDR3 contains 15 residues. The CDR3 spells CASSKSDQGSYEQYF. CDR3 nucleotide sequence: TGTGCCAGCAGCAAAAGTGACCAGGGGTCCTACGAGCAGTACTTC.

This chain joins TRBV5-1 and TRBJ2-1, with 11 nucleotides matching TRBD2. Trimming at V came to 4 bases and at J to 8 bases, leaving 11 bases not matched to a gene. Per the germline V gene, CDR1 is SGHRS and CDR2 is YFSETQ. This CDR3 contains 16 residues. CDR3 residues: CASSIGTSGYTDEQFF. In nucleotides, the CDR3 is TGCGCCAGCAGCATAGGGACTAGCGGCTATACCGATGAGCAGTTCTTC.

The rearrangement links TRBV19 to TRBJ2-2; 7 positions match TRBD1. Germline trimming cut 5 bases from V and 7 bases from J; bases unmatched to any gene: 13. The CDR3 runs to 16 residues. Germline CDR1 is LNHDA and CDR2 is SQIVND (reference sequence). DNA of the CDR3: TGTGCCAGTAGTTCCTCATCAGACAGGGCAAACGGGGAGCTGTTTTTT. It specifies CASSSSSDRANGELFF.

This clone was counted a single time. The chain carries TRBV29-1 and TRBJ1-2; 8 bases agree with TRBD1. Germline V gene sequence: CDR1 SQVTM, CDR2 ANQGSEA. J lost 8 bases, V lost 6 bases, and 14 bases had no gene match. There are 14 residues in the CDR3. The CDR3 region has the DNA TGCAGCGTGGGGCAGGGGGCGCCTAGTAGGGGCTACACCTTC. Encoded protein: CSVGQGAPSRGYTF.

The V and J genes are TRBV15 and TRBJ1-2, with D perhaps matching TRBD1 (6 bases). Germline V gene data show CDR1 as LNHNV and CDR2 as YYDKDF (reference sequence). The germline V and J ends were trimmed by 5 bases and 3 bases, with 22 bases remaining between them. The CDR3 runs 17 residues. CDR3 amino acids: CATSRDTVLQGYYGYTF. The DNA of the CDR3 is TGTGCCACCAGCCGGGACACAGTACTACAGGGATACTATGGCTACACCTTC.

The table lists this clone with a count of one. The V and J genes are TRBV4-3 and TRBJ2-7, with a tentative D call TRBD2 (5 bases). This CDR3 comprises 12 residues. Trimming left V 0 bases short and J 7 bases short, with 7 bases between. The germline CDR1 and CDR2 sequences are LGHNA and YSLEER. The CDR3 sequence: CASSQDRGEQYF. In nucleotides, the CDR3 is TGCGCCAGCAGCCAAGATAGAGGGGAGCAGTACTTC.

The V call is TRBV30, the J call TRBJ2-2, with 7 bases aligning to TRBD1. The CDR3 covers 14 residues. Per germline, CDR1 GTSNPN and CDR2 SVGIG (reference sequence). J gave up 6 bases and V 5 bases, and 9 bases lay outside the gene matches. DNA of the CDR3: TGTGCCTGGGAGACAGGGTCCAGCGCCGGGGAGCTGTTTTTT. Residues: CAWETGSSAGELFF.

This clone was seen only once. The genes are TRBV4-1 and TRBJ1-4; D might be TRBD1 (5 bases). Germline V CDR1 and CDR2: MGHRA, YSYEKL. Trimming left V 0 bases short and J 0 bases short, with 11 bases between. This CDR3 has 17 residues. In nucleotides, the CDR3 is TGCGCCAGCAGCCAAGATCCAGGGTCAGCAACTAATGAAAAACTGTTTTTT. It yields the protein CASSQDPGSATNEKLFF.

The gene calls are TRBV4-2 and TRBJ2-3; 15 nucleotides line up with TRBD2. Germline trimming cut 0 bases from V and 4 bases from J; bases unmatched to any gene: 8. Germline CDR1 LGHNA, CDR2 YNFKEQ. This CDR3 comprises 19 residues. The CDR3 is CASSQDRGLAGGPSDTQYF. As DNA, the CDR3 is TGTGCCAGCAGCCAAGATCGCGGACTAGCGGGAGGGCCGTCAGATACGCAGTATTTT.

The chain recombines TRBV2 with TRBJ2-1, with TRBD2 matching 8 bases. Unmatched junction bases numbered 9, after V lost 7 bases and J lost 7 bases. Germline assignment: CDR1 SNHLY and CDR2 FYNNEI. The CDR3 loop spans 14 amino acids. The CDR3 coding sequence is TGTGCCAGCACGGGGGGGAGGGGTTCAAATGAGCAGTTCTTC. Amino acids: CASTGGRGSNEQFF.

The chain joins TRBV10-2 to TRBJ2-7; TRBD2 might be the D (5 bases). Germline CDR1 WSHSY, CDR2 SAAADI. The V end lost 10 bases, the J end lost 7 bases, and 17 bases lay between the germline ends. This CDR3 is built from 12 residues. The CDR3 is CATFRAPGEQYF. The CDR3 DNA reads as TGCGCCACCTTCCGGGCCCCGGGGGAGCAGTACTTC.

This clone was seen more than once but under ten times. V is TRBV7-2 and J is TRBJ2-4; no reliable D call. The CDR3 extends over 14 amino acids. V lost 5 bases to trimming and J lost 0 bases, with 8 bases between them. Looked up from germline, CDR1 is SGHTA and CDR2 is FQGNSA. CDR3 coding DNA: TGTGCCAGCAGCCCTAGGGAAGCCAAAAACATTCAGTACTTC. Encoded protein: CASSPREAKNIQYF.

The genes are TRBV7-9 and TRBJ2-1; TRBD2 is a possible D gene (6 bases). Per the germline V gene, CDR1 is SEHNR and CDR2 is FQNEAQ (reference sequence). Trimming stripped 6 bases from V and 5 bases from J, with 23 bases between. This CDR3 has 17 residues. CDR3: CASRLPTLQRANNEQFF. The CDR3 DNA reads as TGTGCCAGCAGGCTACCCACCCTTCAGCGGGCCAACAATGAGCAGTTCTTC.

The rearrangement links TRBV11-3 to TRBJ2-7; TRBD1 might be the D (6 bases). Germline assignment: CDR1 SGHNT and CDR2 YENEEA. CDR3 length equals 18 residues. V lost 5 bases and J 5 bases, leaving 28 bases between the germline ends. The CDR3 loop reads CASSHLIGDTDTPDEQYF. CDR3 nucleotide sequence: TGTGCCAGCAGCCACCTAATCGGGGACACTGATACGCCAGACGAGCAGTACTTC.

The table lists this clone with a few counts. The chain has TRBV28 and TRBJ1-5; no reliable D call. The CDR3 extends over 12 amino acids. Germline V gives CDR1 MDHEN, CDR2 SYDVKM. V was clipped by 3 bases and J by 5 bases, with 5 bases between them. The CDR3 sequence is CASSLEDQPQHF. CDR3 DNA: TGTGCCAGCAGTTTGGAAGATCAGCCCCAGCATTTT.

This chain links TRBV5-4 with TRBJ2-7, with D possibly TRBD2 on 6 matching bases. Trimming removed 4 bases at V and 2 bases at J, with 13 bases between. The CDR3 totals 14 residues. CDR1 and CDR2 (germline): SGHNT, YYREEE (reference sequence). The CDR3 DNA is TGTGCCAGCAGCGCCCGGGACTCCCCCTACGAGCAGTACTTC. Protein: CASSARDSPYEQYF.

This rearrangement joins TRBV4-1 to TRBJ2-5, with D hard to call. The length of the CDR3 is 14 residues. Trimming took 0 bases from V and 2 from J, leaving 7 bases between them. Germline lookup yields CDR1 MGHRA and CDR2 YSYEKL. CDR3 in amino acids: CASSQDSDQETQYF. Written as DNA, the CDR3 is TGCGCCAGCAGCCAAGACTCGGATCAAGAGACCCAGTACTTC.

This clone was observed a few times. This rearrangement joins TRBV19 to TRBJ2-3; D may be TRBD1 or TRBD2 (5 bases each). The CDR3 totals 16 residues. Trimming stripped 5 bases from V and 2 bases from J, with 17 bases between. The germline V gene has CDR1 LNHDA and CDR2 SQIVND (reference sequence). CDR3 nucleotide sequence: TGTGCCAGTAGTGCCGTTGGACGGGACCCCACAGATACGCAGTATTTT. This translates into CASSAVGRDPTDTQYF.

The chain links TRBV4-3 to TRBJ2-7; 8 positions match TRBD1. The V segment lost 5 bases and the J segment 0 bases; nucleotides outside the gene matches: 9. This CDR3 spans 16 amino acids. CDR1 is LGHNA, CDR2 YSLEER, per germline. This CDR3 reads CASSYTTGANSYEQYF. The CDR3 DNA follows: TGCGCCAGCAGCTACACGACAGGGGCGAACTCCTACGAGCAGTACTTC.

The gene calls are TRBV29-1 and TRBJ2-5; the match to TRBD1 covers 8 bases. CDR1 SQVTM and CDR2 ANQGSEA come from the germline V gene. V trimming: 5 bases; J trimming: 2 bases; junction bases outside the gene matches: 10. This CDR3 is 15 amino acids long. In nucleotides, the CDR3 is TGCAGCGTTAAACGCGGGACAGGCTTTCAAGAGACCCAGTACTTC. As protein: CSVKRGTGFQETQYF.

The chain combines TRBV6-6 with TRBJ2-7; 7 nucleotides agree with TRBD2. Per the germline V gene, CDR1 is MNHNY and CDR2 is SVGAGI (reference sequence). Trimming at V came to 5 bases and at J to 1 base, leaving 8 bases not matched to a gene. The CDR3 has 15 amino acids. CDR3: CASSPRTSVSYEQYF. Written as DNA, the CDR3 is TGTGCCAGCAGTCCCCGGACTAGTGTTTCCTACGAGCAGTACTTC.

V and J are TRBV9 and TRBJ2-7; D is perhaps TRBD2 (5 bases). This CDR3 has 14 amino acids. V lost 0 bases and J 5 bases, leaving 12 bases between the germline ends. Per the germline V gene, CDR1 is SGDLS and CDR2 is YYNGEE. This CDR3 is CASSVGGLGNEQYF. CDR3 DNA sequence: TGTGCCAGCAGCGTAGGAGGGTTGGGCAACGAGCAGTACTTC.

This clone has a handful of counts. The chain employs TRBV27 and TRBJ2-1; D remains unclear. Trimming removed 3 bases from V and 10 bases from J, with 10 bases in between. Germline lookup yields CDR1 MNHEY and CDR2 SMNVEV (reference sequence). There are 12 residues in the CDR3. The CDR3 loop is CASSFPAREQFF. The CDR3 DNA is TGTGCCAGCAGTTTCCCTGCACGAGAGCAGTTCTTC.

The chain is built from TRBV27 and TRBJ1-2, with TRBD1 matching 8 bases. V lost 6 bases to trimming and J lost 6 bases; unmatched junction nucleotides: 6. Germline V gene data show CDR1 as MNHEY and CDR2 as SMNVEV (reference sequence). This CDR3 spans 13 amino acids. CDR3 in amino acids: CASSQGAGNGYTF. DNA for the CDR3: TGTGCCAGCAGCCAGGGGGCTGGGAATGGCTACACCTTC.

The chain is built from TRBV9 and TRBJ1-4, with TRBD1 matching 7 bases. This CDR3 region has 15 residues. Germline CDR1 is SGDLS and CDR2 is YYNGEE. Trimming at V came to 0 bases and at J to 4 bases, leaving 3 bases not matched to a gene. The CDR3 sequence: CASSVGTGVNEKLFF. Written as DNA, the CDR3 is TGTGCCAGCAGCGTAGGGACAGGAGTTAATGAAAAACTGTTTTTT.

The chain joins TRBV7-9 to TRBJ2-4, with TRBD2 matching over 12 bases. The CDR3 consists of 19 residues. In germline, CDR1 is SEHNR, CDR2 FQNEAQ (reference sequence). With V trimmed by 1 base and J by 0 bases, 7 bases remained unmatched. The CDR3 protein is CASSLVSSGRDLAKNIQYF. The CDR3 nucleotides are TGTGCCAGCAGCTTAGTGTCTAGCGGGAGGGATCTAGCCAAAAACATTCAGTACTTC.

The chain is built from TRBV7-9 and TRBJ2-7; D is uncertain. The CDR3 sequence is 12 residues long. Germline CDR1 SEHNR, CDR2 FQNEAQ (reference sequence). V lost 0 bases and J 9 bases, leaving 9 bases between the germline ends. This chain's CDR3 is CASSLARSSQYF. CDR3 DNA sequence: TGTGCCAGCAGCTTAGCGCGTTCCTCGCAGTACTTC.